Listed below are T cell receptor beta chains from one sample, sequenced in a study of cytomegalovirus exposure and HLA in healthy donors. The repertoire was sequenced with immunoSEQ multiplex PCR; TCRdb's copy has only in-frame clones and lacks some. The sample includes about 240,000 clones, approximately 87% of them seen just once. Sequencing input: PBMCs. Every receptor here comes from a man aged 18 to 30 in good health and CMV-seronegative. Each CDR3 is given with its conserved first and last residue. The order of the fields is D gene, J gene, V gene, clone size, CDR3 protein, CDR3 DNA. A D gene is named only where the DNA matches it firmly. Rows give clone size only sometimes, using once, few, many, or a class for an expanded clone.

D gene: TRBD2
J gene: TRBJ2-1
V gene: TRBV7-2
clone size: .
CDR3 protein: CASSPGLAGGRIEQFF
CDR3 DNA: TGTGCCAGCAGCCCCGGACTAGCGGGGGGCCGGATTGAGCAGTTCTTC

D gene: TRBD1
J gene: TRBJ1-2
V gene: TRBV27
clone size: .
CDR3 protein: CASIHPPGDRVFF
CDR3 DNA: TGTGCCAGCATCCATCCCCCTGGGGACAGGGTTTTCTTC

D gene: TRBD1
J gene: TRBJ1-2
V gene: TRBV11-2
clone size: .
CDR3 protein: CASSLGSRTGDVYGYTF
CDR3 DNA: TGTGCCAGCAGCCTAGGGTCCAGGACAGGGGACGTCTATGGCTACACCTTC

D gene: TRBD1
J gene: TRBJ1-2
V gene: TRBV7-2
clone size: .
CDR3 protein: CASSGDRGLQGYTF
CDR3 DNA: TGTGCCAGCAGCGGAGACAGGGGGCTTCAAGGCTACACCTTC

D gene: .
J gene: TRBJ2-1
V gene: TRBV9
clone size: .
CDR3 protein: CASSGELNEQFF
CDR3 DNA: TGTGCCAGCAGCGGGGAGCTGAATGAGCAGTTCTTC

D gene: TRBD1
J gene: TRBJ1-2
V gene: TRBV7-9
clone size: .
CDR3 protein: CASSGTGGTYGYTF
CDR3 DNA: TGTGCCAGCAGTGGGACAGGGGGGACCTATGGCTACACCTTC

D gene: .
J gene: TRBJ1-2
V gene: TRBV4-3
clone size: .
CDR3 protein: CASSQERSRQDRFYGYTF
CDR3 DNA: TGCGCCAGCAGCCAAGAAAGGTCTAGGCAAGATAGATTCTATGGCTACACCTTC

D gene: .
J gene: TRBJ2-3
V gene: TRBV5-6
clone size: .
CDR3 protein: CASSSTFPTDTQYF
CDR3 DNA: TGTGCCAGCAGCTCCACATTCCCCACAGATACGCAGTATTTT

D gene: .
J gene: TRBJ1-5
V gene: TRBV10-2
clone size: .
CDR3 protein: CASSEGVIVDQPQHF
CDR3 DNA: TGCGCCAGCAGTGAAGGGGTGATAGTCGATCAGCCCCAGCATTTT

D gene: .
J gene: TRBJ2-5
V gene: TRBV7-2
clone size: .
CDR3 protein: CASSLFSPGQETQYF
CDR3 DNA: TGTGCCAGCAGCTTATTTAGTCCGGGCCAAGAGACCCAGTACTTC

D gene: TRBD1
J gene: TRBJ2-6
V gene: TRBV28
clone size: .
CDR3 protein: CASSLKGQGAGANVLTF
CDR3 DNA: TGTGCCAGCAGTTTAAAGGGACAGGGGGCCGGGGCCAACGTCCTGACTTTC

D gene: .
J gene: TRBJ2-3
V gene: TRBV6-6
clone size: .
CDR3 protein: CASGSSSVFPDTQYF
CDR3 DNA: TGTGCCAGCGGGAGTAGTAGCGTGTTCCCAGATACGCAGTATTTT

D gene: .
J gene: TRBJ1-6
V gene: TRBV27
clone size: .
CDR3 protein: CASSSGVSGSPLHF
CDR3 DNA: TGTGCCAGCAGTTCGGGAGTTTCGGGTTCACCCCTCCACTTT

D gene: .
J gene: TRBJ1-1
V gene: TRBV18
clone size: .
CDR3 protein: CASSPSLGGTEAFF
CDR3 DNA: TGTGCCAGCTCACCCTCTCTCGGGGGGACTGAAGCTTTCTTT

D gene: TRBD1
J gene: TRBJ2-5
V gene: TRBV5-1
clone size: .
CDR3 protein: CASSEQGAETQYF
CDR3 DNA: TGCGCCAGCAGCGAACAGGGGGCGGAAACCCAGTACTTC

D gene: .
J gene: TRBJ1-1
V gene: TRBV6-5
clone size: .
CDR3 protein: CASSFAQGNTEAFF
CDR3 DNA: TGTGCCAGCAGTTTCGCCCAGGGGAACACTGAAGCTTTCTTT

D gene: .
J gene: TRBJ2-1
V gene: TRBV27
clone size: .
CDR3 protein: CASSRDTFNEQFF
CDR3 DNA: TGTGCCAGCAGTCGAGACACTTTCAATGAGCAGTTCTTC

D gene: TRBD2
J gene: TRBJ2-1
V gene: TRBV5-6
clone size: .
CDR3 protein: CASSLGLANGEQFF
CDR3 DNA: TGTGCCAGCAGCTTAGGACTAGCGAACGGTGAGCAGTTCTTC

D gene: TRBD2
J gene: TRBJ2-7
V gene: TRBV6-6
clone size: .
CDR3 protein: CASSRGGTTAEQYF
CDR3 DNA: TGTGCCAGCAGTCGGGGGGGGACAACGGCCGAGCAGTACTTC

D gene: TRBD1
J gene: TRBJ2-7
V gene: TRBV5-6
clone size: .
CDR3 protein: CASSPTGVYEQYF
CDR3 DNA: TGTGCCAGCAGCCCGACAGGGGTATACGAGCAGTACTTC

D gene: .
J gene: TRBJ2-2
V gene: TRBV9
clone size: few
CDR3 protein: CASTNTGELFF
CDR3 DNA: TGTGCCAGCACTAACACCGGGGAGCTGTTTTTT

D gene: .
J gene: TRBJ1-5
V gene: TRBV25-1
clone size: few
CDR3 protein: CASSDSGRIGQPQHF
CDR3 DNA: TGTGCCAGCAGTGATTCTGGCAGGATCGGTCAGCCCCAGCATTTT

D gene: TRBD1
J gene: TRBJ1-3
V gene: TRBV6-5
clone size: .
CDR3 protein: CASSSPTGKRNTIYF
CDR3 DNA: TGTGCCAGCAGTTCCCCGACAGGGAAAAGAAACACCATATATTTT

D gene: .
J gene: TRBJ1-3
V gene: TRBV2
clone size: .
CDR3 protein: CASSPWSGGSGNTIYF
CDR3 DNA: TGTGCCAGCAGTCCCTGGAGCGGGGGCTCGGGAAACACCATATATTTT

D gene: .
J gene: TRBJ2-7
V gene: TRBV5-6
clone size: .
CDR3 protein: CASSLRAGTPEQYF
CDR3 DNA: TGTGCCAGCAGCTTGAGGGCCGGGACACCAGAGCAGTACTTC

D gene: .
J gene: TRBJ1-5
V gene: TRBV6-6
clone size: .
CDR3 protein: CASSLNIAHQPQHF
CDR3 DNA: TGTGCCAGCAGCCTCAACATAGCCCATCAGCCCCAGCATTTT

D gene: .
J gene: TRBJ2-7
V gene: TRBV6-6
clone size: .
CDR3 protein: CASSYSSRGNPDEQYF
CDR3 DNA: TGTGCCAGCAGTTACTCGAGCAGGGGCAATCCGGACGAGCAGTACTTC

D gene: TRBD1
J gene: TRBJ1-2
V gene: TRBV5-8
clone size: .
CDR3 protein: CASSRWTGGNGYTF
CDR3 DNA: TGTGCCAGCAGCAGATGGACAGGGGGCAATGGCTACACCTTC

D gene: TRBD2
J gene: TRBJ2-7
V gene: TRBV7-9
clone size: once
CDR3 protein: CASSLDAGGPREQYF
CDR3 DNA: TGTGCCAGCAGCTTAGACGCGGGAGGGCCTCGAGAGCAGTACTTC

D gene: .
J gene: TRBJ1-5
V gene: TRBV5-6
clone size: .
CDR3 protein: CASSLGRQGHQPQHF
CDR3 DNA: TGTGCCAGCAGCTTGGGTCGGCAGGGGCATCAGCCCCAGCATTTT

D gene: TRBD2
J gene: TRBJ2-1
V gene: TRBV6-5
clone size: .
CDR3 protein: CASSWTSGSDEQFF
CDR3 DNA: TGTGCCAGCAGTTGGACTAGCGGGAGTGATGAGCAGTTCTTC

D gene: TRBD2
J gene: TRBJ2-1
V gene: TRBV28
clone size: .
CDR3 protein: CASSLKSGLARYNEQFF
CDR3 DNA: TGTGCCAGCAGTTTGAAAAGCGGACTAGCTCGCTACAATGAGCAGTTCTTC

D gene: .
J gene: TRBJ2-7
V gene: TRBV13
clone size: .
CDR3 protein: CASSLVADISSYEQYF
CDR3 DNA: TGTGCCAGCAGCTTAGTTGCGGATATAAGCTCCTACGAGCAGTACTTC

D gene: TRBD1
J gene: TRBJ1-1
V gene: TRBV10-2
clone size: many
CDR3 protein: CASSEGGGGFF
CDR3 DNA: TGCGCCAGCAGTGAGGGAGGGGGCGGGTTCTTT

D gene: .
J gene: TRBJ2-7
V gene: TRBV11-2
clone size: .
CDR3 protein: CASSYDGENYEQYF
CDR3 DNA: TGTGCCAGCAGCTACGACGGAGAAAACTACGAGCAGTACTTC

D gene: .
J gene: TRBJ1-1
V gene: TRBV25-1
clone size: .
CDR3 protein: CASSVPYGEAFF
CDR3 DNA: TGTGCCAGCAGTGTTCCTTACGGTGAAGCTTTCTTT

D gene: .
J gene: TRBJ2-1
V gene: TRBV5-1
clone size: .
CDR3 protein: CATKPLRSYNEQFF
CDR3 DNA: TGCGCCACCAAACCCCTGCGCTCCTACAATGAGCAGTTCTTC

D gene: TRBD1
J gene: TRBJ1-5
V gene: TRBV9
clone size: .
CDR3 protein: CASSVTGHNQPQHF
CDR3 DNA: TGTGCCAGCAGCGTGACAGGGCACAATCAGCCCCAGCATTTT

D gene: .
J gene: TRBJ1-1
V gene: TRBV5-1
clone size: .
CDR3 protein: CASSLAAGPTEAFF
CDR3 DNA: TGCGCCAGCAGCTTGGCGGCAGGCCCAACTGAAGCTTTCTTT

D gene: .
J gene: TRBJ1-2
V gene: TRBV28
clone size: .
CDR3 protein: CASSPTDHGYTF
CDR3 DNA: TGTGCCAGCAGCCCAACTGATCATGGCTACACCTTC

D gene: .
J gene: TRBJ1-5
V gene: TRBV19
clone size: .
CDR3 protein: CASMPGQLNQPQHF
CDR3 DNA: TGTGCCTCCATGCCGGGACAACTTAATCAGCCCCAGCATTTT